A selection of T cell receptor beta chains follows, all from one sample in a study of cytomegalovirus exposure and HLA in healthy donors. Using immunoSEQ multiplex PCR, the repertoire was profiled, and TCRdb retains in-frame clones only, with some absent. The sample shows 150,000 to 200,000 clones, under 80% of them seen only once. Sequenced: PBMCs. The receptors derive from a female donor in good health and CMV-seronegative. Each CDR3 is given with its conserved first and last residue. The order of the fields is clone size, J gene, D gene, V gene, CDR3 protein, CDR3 DNA. A D gene is named only where the DNA matches it firmly. Not every row has a clone size; where given, it reads once, few, many or a size class.

clone size: .
J gene: TRBJ2-7
D gene: .
V gene: TRBV5-1
CDR3 protein: CASSLRTANYEQYF
CDR3 DNA: TGCGCCAGCAGCTTACGGACAGCAAACTACGAGCAGTACTTC

clone size: .
J gene: TRBJ2-4
D gene: .
V gene: TRBV10-1
CDR3 protein: CASIRDRAKNIQYF
CDR3 DNA: TGCGCCAGCATCCGAGACAGAGCCAAAAACATTCAGTACTTC

clone size: .
J gene: TRBJ2-1
D gene: TRBD2
V gene: TRBV9
CDR3 protein: CASSPLGAGGYNEQFF
CDR3 DNA: TGTGCCAGCAGCCCCCTCGGGGCGGGAGGGTACAATGAGCAGTTCTTC

clone size: .
J gene: TRBJ1-1
D gene: .
V gene: TRBV6-8
CDR3 protein: CASSGREGMETEAFF
CDR3 DNA: TGTGCCAGCAGTGGACGAGAGGGTATGGAAACTGAAGCTTTCTTT

clone size: .
J gene: TRBJ1-2
D gene: .
V gene: TRBV19
CDR3 protein: CASSITLGSDYGYTF
CDR3 DNA: TGTGCCAGTAGTATCACCCTTGGCAGTGACTATGGCTACACCTTC

clone size: .
J gene: TRBJ2-1
D gene: TRBD2
V gene: TRBV29-1
CDR3 protein: CSVGGGLSSYNEQFF
CDR3 DNA: TGCAGCGTTGGCGGGGGTTTGAGCTCCTACAATGAGCAGTTCTTC

clone size: .
J gene: TRBJ1-2
D gene: TRBD1
V gene: TRBV6-1
CDR3 protein: CASSSGTDYGYTF
CDR3 DNA: TGTGCCAGCAGTTCCGGGACAGACTATGGCTACACCTTC

clone size: .
J gene: TRBJ2-3
D gene: .
V gene: TRBV5-1
CDR3 protein: CASSYRQESDTQYF
CDR3 DNA: TGCGCCAGCAGCTACCGACAGGAGTCAGATACGCAGTATTTT

clone size: few
J gene: TRBJ2-3
D gene: .
V gene: TRBV15
CDR3 protein: CATSGVALPADTQYF
CDR3 DNA: TGTGCCACCAGCGGAGTAGCCCTACCTGCAGATACGCAGTATTTT

clone size: once
J gene: TRBJ1-5
D gene: .
V gene: TRBV6-1
CDR3 protein: CASSSRRNQPQHF
CDR3 DNA: TGTGCCAGCAGTTCCAGGAGGAACCAGCCCCAGCATTTT

clone size: .
J gene: TRBJ2-3
D gene: TRBD2
V gene: TRBV11-3
CDR3 protein: CASSLRGAAGATDTQYF
CDR3 DNA: TGTGCCAGCAGCTTACGGGGTGCGGCGGGAGCTACAGATACGCAGTATTTT

clone size: .
J gene: TRBJ1-2
D gene: .
V gene: TRBV30
CDR3 protein: CAWSDPTDFYGYTF
CDR3 DNA: TGTGCCTGGAGTGACCCGACAGACTTCTATGGCTACACCTTC

clone size: .
J gene: TRBJ2-5
D gene: .
V gene: TRBV6-1
CDR3 protein: CASSATGSQETQYF
CDR3 DNA: TGTGCCAGCAGTGCAACAGGCTCTCAAGAGACCCAGTACTTC

clone size: few
J gene: TRBJ2-7
D gene: TRBD1
V gene: TRBV5-1
CDR3 protein: CASSLEGQGIYEQYF
CDR3 DNA: TGCGCCAGCAGCTTGGAGGGACAGGGCATCTACGAGCAGTACTTC

clone size: .
J gene: TRBJ1-6
D gene: TRBD1
V gene: TRBV28
CDR3 protein: CASRTAETGDNSPLHF
CDR3 DNA: TGTGCCAGCAGGACCGCCGAGACAGGGGACAATTCACCCCTCCACTTT

clone size: few
J gene: TRBJ2-7
D gene: TRBD2
V gene: TRBV13
CDR3 protein: CASSLLGSGTRVGEQYF
CDR3 DNA: TGTGCCAGCAGCTTATTAGGATCGGGGACTAGGGTGGGGGAGCAGTACTTC

clone size: .
J gene: TRBJ1-5
D gene: .
V gene: TRBV2
CDR3 protein: CASSYVRNQPQHF
CDR3 DNA: TGTGCCAGCAGCTACGTACGCAATCAGCCCCAGCATTTT

clone size: .
J gene: TRBJ1-2
D gene: TRBD1
V gene: TRBV6-5
CDR3 protein: CATQTGNYGYTF
CDR3 DNA: TGTGCCACCCAGACAGGGAACTATGGCTACACCTTC

clone size: few
J gene: TRBJ2-5
D gene: .
V gene: TRBV5-1
CDR3 protein: CASRLGGTDQGQETQYF
CDR3 DNA: TGCGCCAGCAGGTTGGGGGGGACGGACCAGGGGCAAGAGACCCAGTACTTC

clone size: .
J gene: TRBJ2-3
D gene: TRBD2
V gene: TRBV19
CDR3 protein: CASSRGLAASTDTQYF
CDR3 DNA: TGTGCCAGTAGTAGGGGACTAGCGGCTAGCACAGATACGCAGTATTTT

clone size: .
J gene: TRBJ2-1
D gene: TRBD1
V gene: TRBV5-1
CDR3 protein: CASSLADRGFSNEQFF
CDR3 DNA: TGCGCCAGCAGCTTGGCCGACAGGGGCTTTAGTAATGAGCAGTTCTTC

clone size: .
J gene: TRBJ2-5
D gene: .
V gene: TRBV20-1
CDR3 protein: CSGEQQETQYF
CDR3 DNA: TGCAGTGGAGAACAGCAAGAGACCCAGTACTTC

clone size: .
J gene: TRBJ1-5
D gene: .
V gene: TRBV5-5
CDR3 protein: CASSLFGAKDQPQHF
CDR3 DNA: TGTGCCAGCAGCTTGTTCGGAGCAAAGGATCAGCCCCAGCATTTT